Below, 30 T cell receptor beta chains from the same sample are listed, as sequenced in a study of blood T cells in healthy people across ages. It was with a sample-barcoded 5' primer and a J-beta primer mix that a second PCR of about 6 to 12 cycles was run. TCRdb processed the 5' RACE reads anew with MiXCR; each CDR3 protein has one entry. The table shows approximately 780,000 distinct CDR3 sequences, with roughly 24% occurring only once. This same sample was also taken into another study, of T cells of mothers and their children.

Sequenced sample: blood. These receptors came from a boy younger than 18 in good health.

This clonotype came up a few times. The chain uses TRBV6-6 and TRBJ2-1; 11 bases fit TRBD1. The CDR3 is 15 amino acids. The V gene end was trimmed by 0 bases and the J gene end by 7 bases; junction bases not matched to a gene: 2. Germline V CDR1 and CDR2: MNHNY, SVGAGI (reference sequence). CDR3 nucleotide sequence: TGTGCCAGCAGTTACTCGGGACAGGGGGGGAATGAGCAGTTCTTC. Translated: CASSYSGQGGNEQFF.

The chain recombines TRBV20-1 with TRBJ2-5; unclear D gene. The CDR3 is made up of 11 amino acids. Germline assignment: CDR1 DFQATT and CDR2 SNEGSKA (reference sequence). V was cut by 2 bases and J by 2 bases, with 3 bases left in between. The CDR3 bases are TGCAGTGCTAGAATGCAAGAGACCCAGTACTTC. It specifies CSARMQETQYF.

The rearrangement joins TRBV6-6 to TRBJ2-7; 8 nucleotides align to TRBD2. Germline V gene lookup returns CDR1 MNHNY and CDR2 SVGAGI (reference sequence). There are 16 residues in the CDR3. After removal of 0 bases from V and 1 base from J, the junction contained 5 bases not matched to a gene. The CDR3 nucleotides read TGTGCCAGCAGTTACTCCACGAGCGGGGGATCCTACGAGCAGTACTTC. Encoded protein: CASSYSTSGGSYEQYF.

This chain connects TRBV4-1 to TRBJ2-3; D is undetermined. V was shortened by 2 bases and J by 4 bases, with 4 bases between the two germline ends. The germline V gene encodes CDR1 MGHRA and CDR2 YSYEKL. This CDR3 is 12 amino acids long. The CDR3 loop is CASSQRADTQYF. Written as DNA, the CDR3 is TGCGCCAGCAGCCAAAGGGCAGATACGCAGTATTTT.

This clonotype was seen a few times. V is TRBV28 and J is TRBJ1-4; 7 positions agree with TRBD1. The CDR3 runs 16 residues. V lost 7 bases and J lost 7; bases outside the gene matches: 15. CDR1 and CDR2 from the germline V gene are MDHEN and SYDVKM. The CDR3 loop reads CASTKVYDREGEKLFF. CDR3 DNA sequence: TGTGCCAGCACCAAGGTTTATGACAGGGAAGGTGAAAAACTGTTTTTT.

This clonotype appeared a few times. This chain links TRBV5-1 with TRBJ2-1; no clear D gene. Germline V lookup: CDR1 SGHRS, CDR2 YFSETQ. V was clipped by 0 bases and J by 10 bases, with 11 bases between them. CDR3 size: 13 residues. In DNA form, the CDR3 reads TGCGCCAGCAGCTTGGGACCCCTGGGGGAGCAGTTCTTC. Translated: CASSLGPLGEQFF.

The chain has TRBV20-1 and TRBJ1-6; D is possibly TRBD1 (5 bases). Between the trimmed V and J ends, which lost 1 base and 10 bases, there was a span of 11 bases. CDR1 is DFQATT, CDR2 SNEGSKA, per germline (reference sequence). The CDR3 has 13 amino acids. CDR3 coding DNA: TGCAGTGCTAGAGTCGGGGGAATGTCACCCCTCCACTTT. Amino acid sequence: CSARVGGMSPLHF.

In its sample, this clonotype was seen a few times. This chain connects TRBV10-3 to TRBJ2-1; D remains ambiguous. V gave up 8 bases and J gave up 4 bases, with 12 bases separating them. CDR3 length equals 13 residues. The germline V gene encodes CDR1 ENHRY and CDR2 SYGVKD. The CDR3 DNA sequence: TGTGCCATCGCTAGGGAACTTTACAATGAGCAGTTCTTC. Protein product: CAIARELYNEQFF.

This rearrangement joins TRBV3-1 to TRBJ2-4, with D possibly being TRBD1 or TRBD2 (5 bases each). The CDR3 length is 15 residues. Germline V gene sequence: CDR1 LGHDT, CDR2 YNNKEL (reference sequence). V lost 8 bases, J lost 0 bases, and 14 bases lay in between. The CDR3, as DNA: TGTGCCAGCGCATCCGGGGCATTAGCCAAAAACATTCAGTACTTC. Encoded protein: CASASGALAKNIQYF.

The chain couples TRBV29-1 to TRBJ1-1; maybe TRBD1 (5 bases). The germline V gene encodes CDR1 SQVTM and CDR2 ANQGSEA. V was shortened by 5 bases and J by 4 bases, with 14 bases between the two germline ends. There are 13 residues in the CDR3. CDR3 protein: CSVLFGGGTEAFF. The CDR3 nucleotides are TGCAGCGTTTTGTTTGGGGGAGGCACTGAAGCTTTCTTT.

This clonotype was found a few times. V and J are TRBV11-2 and TRBJ2-3; 8 bases are shared with TRBD1. V trimming: 2 bases; J trimming: 1 base; junction bases outside the gene matches: 8. Per germline, CDR1 SGHAT and CDR2 FQNNGV. This CDR3 contains 17 residues. Written as DNA, the CDR3 is TGTGCCAGCAGCTTAACCCGGACAGGGTCGGGCACAGATACGCAGTATTTT. This gives the protein CASSLTRTGSGTDTQYF. Full variable domain (rest looked up from reference TRBV11-2 and TRBJ2-3): EAGVAQSPRYKIIEKRQSVAFWCNPISGHATLYWYQQILGQGPKLLIQFQNNGVVDDSQLPKDRFSAERLKGVDSTLKIQPAKLEDSAVYLCASSLTRTGSGTDTQYFGPGTRLTVL.

This clonotype has just a few counts. The rearrangement joins TRBV2 to TRBJ1-2; perhaps TRBD1 as D (6 bases). Per the germline V gene, CDR1 is SNHLY and CDR2 is FYNNEI. CDR3 length equals 13 residues. CDR3 bases: TGTGCGAGCCCCACAGGGCCAACAGGGGGCTACACCTTC. Translation: CASPTGPTGGYTF.

This clonotype was detected a few times. The J gene is TRBJ2-1, the V gene TRBV7-3, with D perhaps matching TRBD2 (6 bases). Trimming stripped 0 bases from V and 7 bases from J, with 16 bases between. The germline V gene has CDR1 SGHTA and CDR2 FQGTGA. This CDR3 is 16 amino acids long. For the CDR3, the DNA is TGTGCCAGCAGCTTAACAACGGGGGAAAGGGCGAATGAGCAGTTCTTC. Translating it yields CASSLTTGERANEQFF.

This clonotype was seen a handful of times. J is TRBJ2-6 and V is TRBV28; D is perhaps TRBD1 (5 bases). CDR1 is MDHEN and CDR2 is SYDVKM in the germline V gene. The CDR3 runs 17 residues. Trimming took 8 bases from V and 0 from J, leaving 17 bases between them. CDR3 amino acids: CASVGEGHPSGANVLTF. The CDR3 nucleotides read TGTGCCAGCGTAGGGGAAGGCCACCCCTCTGGGGCCAACGTCCTGACTTTC.

The chain is built from TRBV4-1 and TRBJ2-3; D unclear. V shed 0 bases and J shed 0 bases, with 10 bases lying between them. There are 16 residues in the CDR3. From germline, CDR1 is MGHRA and CDR2 YSYEKL. CDR3 amino acids: CASSQDPFESTDTQYF. The CDR3 nucleotides are TGCGCCAGCAGCCAAGATCCTTTCGAGAGCACAGATACGCAGTATTTT.

The CDR3 DNA reads as TGCAGTGCTCGGGACTACACCGGGGAGCTGTTTTTT. Amino acid sequence: CSARDYTGELFF. This chain links TRBV20-1 with TRBJ2-2, with D possibly being TRBD2 (6 bases). The V gene's germline CDR1 is DFQATT and CDR2 SNEGSKA (reference sequence). The CDR3 sequence is 12 residues long. V was trimmed by 5 bases and J by 3 bases, leaving 7 bases between them.

With respect to this clonotype: A much larger clonotype is one base distant, so this may be a read error. The chain combines TRBV6-4 with TRBJ1-2, with TRBD1 matching over 9 bases. Germline lookup yields CDR1 MRHNA and CDR2 SNTAGT. With 3 bases clipped from V and 2 bases from J, the junction kept 1 base outside the gene matches. The CDR3 extends over 14 amino acids. CDR3 sequence reads: CASSETGGNYGYTF. CDR3 bases: TGTGCCAGCAGTGAGACAGGGGGGAACTATGGCTACACCTTC.

This clonotype was found a few times. This chain links TRBV5-1 with TRBJ1-4, with no clear D. V was clipped by 4 bases and J by 8 bases, with 9 bases between them. This CDR3 is 12 amino acids long. From germline, CDR1 is SGHRS and CDR2 YFSETQ. CDR3: CASSPHGEKLFF. CDR3 DNA: TGCGCCAGCAGCCCTCATGGGGAAAAACTGTTTTTT.

The chain uses TRBV4-2 and TRBJ2-7, with D perhaps being TRBD1 or TRBD2 (6 bases each). TRBJ2-1 matches the DNA end more closely, so the J call is doubtful. Germline CDR1 reads LGHNA; CDR2 reads YNFKEQ. The length of the CDR3 is 14 residues. The CDR3 sequence is CASSQVGGGLIQFF. The CDR3 coding sequence is TGTGCCAGCAGCCAAGTCGGTGGGGGGCTGATTCAGTTCTTC.

This clonotype has only a few counts. The genes are TRBV20-1 and TRBJ1-2; a weak D match, TRBD1 (5 bases). The CDR3 has 11 amino acids. V shed 4 bases and J shed 5 bases, with 8 bases lying between them. The germline V gene has CDR1 DFQATT and CDR2 SNEGSKA (reference sequence). This chain's CDR3 is CSAKGLYGYTF. In nucleotides, the CDR3 is TGCAGTGCTAAGGGACTTTATGGCTACACCTTC.

The chain employs TRBV5-1 and TRBJ2-2; 11 nucleotides match TRBD2. The CDR3 extends over 18 amino acids. V lost 5 bases to trimming and J lost 0 bases; unmatched junction nucleotides: 9. Per germline, CDR1 SGHRS and CDR2 YFSETQ. CDR3: CASRFTGTSGSNTGELFF. The CDR3 DNA reads TGCGCCAGCAGATTCACCGGGACTAGCGGCTCGAACACCGGGGAGCTGTTTTTT.

This clonotype turned up a few times. This sequence joins TRBV27 and TRBJ2-5; 7 bases are a match to TRBD1. Trimming at V came to 5 bases and at J to 5 bases, leaving 8 bases not matched to a gene. CDR1 is MNHEY and CDR2 is SMNVEV in the germline V gene (reference sequence). This CDR3 contains 14 residues. The CDR3 DNA follows: TGTGCCAGCAGTCCTGTCGACAGGGAGGAGACCCAGTACTTC. Translation: CASSPVDREETQYF.

This clonotype was recorded a few times. The chain uses TRBV20-1 and TRBJ1-1, with 10 bases identical to TRBD1. The CDR3 is 12 residues long. The V gene's germline CDR1 is DFQATT and CDR2 SNEGSKA (reference sequence). V lost 5 bases, J lost 6 bases, and 3 bases stayed unmatched. The CDR3 here is CSALTGGPEAFF. The CDR3 nucleotides are TGCAGTGCTCTGACAGGGGGCCCTGAAGCTTTCTTT.

CDR3 in amino acids: CSASFRGLDETQYF. The CDR3 bases are TGCAGTGCTAGTTTCAGGGGGCTTGACGAGACCCAGTACTTC. This chain joins TRBV20-1 and TRBJ2-1; 8 bases are shared with TRBD1. The J call may be wrong; the DNA end is better matched by TRBJ2-5. Germline assignment: CDR1 DFQATT and CDR2 SNEGSKA (reference sequence). This CDR3 contains 14 residues.

The chain carries TRBV28 and TRBJ1-4; TRBD1 might be the D (6 bases). V was cut by 1 base and J by 8 bases, with 14 bases left in between. The CDR3 is made up of 15 amino acids. CDR1 MDHEN and CDR2 SYDVKM come from the germline V gene. The DNA of the CDR3 is TGTGCCAGCAGTTTATTTCAGGGGCTCGGCGAAAAACTGTTTTTT. It yields the protein CASSLFQGLGEKLFF.

The genes are TRBV7-2 and TRBJ2-2; D tentatively reads TRBD1 or TRBD2 (6 bases each). The CDR3 sequence is 14 residues long. From germline, CDR1 is SGHTA and CDR2 FQGNSA. V was shortened by 2 bases and J by 6 bases, with 10 bases between the two germline ends. For the CDR3, the DNA is TGTGCCAGCAGCTTAAGTGGGGGGCCCGGGGAGCTGTTTTTT. It encodes CASSLSGGPGELFF.

This clonotype has just a few counts. The chain recombines TRBV5-1 with TRBJ2-1; no firm D call. V lost 7 bases, J lost 6 bases, and 23 bases lay in between. The CDR3 runs to 16 residues. Per germline, CDR1 SGHRS and CDR2 YFSETQ. CDR3 sequence: CASRPPGTEVFNEQFF. As DNA, the CDR3 is TGCGCCAGCCGCCCCCCCGGAACAGAGGTATTCAATGAGCAGTTCTTC.

The chain recombines TRBV12-3 or TRBV12-4 with TRBJ2-1; 14 nucleotides agree with TRBD2. This CDR3 has 17 amino acids. V was pared by 6 bases and J by 8 bases, with 12 bases of the junction left unmatched. CDR3 sequence (DNA): TGTGCCAGCAGCCAATCCTCCGGGACTAGCGGGGGTGATGAGCAGTTCTTC. Encoded protein: CASSQSSGTSGGDEQFF.

This chain joins TRBV2 and TRBJ2-3; D may be TRBD2 (5 bases). Germline CDR1 is SNHLY and CDR2 is FYNNEI. V lost 1 base and J lost 3, with 20 bases in between. The CDR3 is made up of 18 amino acids. CDR3 DNA sequence: TGTGCCAGCAGTGAAGGGGGTCTCAGCGGCTCACTTACAGATACGCAGTATTTT. This sequence encodes CASSEGGLSGSLTDTQYF.

A few counts support this clonotype. The J gene is TRBJ2-4, the V gene TRBV29-1; the D call may be TRBD1 or TRBD2 (5 bases each). V was trimmed by 1 base and J by 2 bases, leaving 15 bases between them. CDR1 and CDR2 (germline): SQVTM, ANQGSEA. This CDR3 is 16 amino acids long. CDR3 nucleotides: TGCAGCGTTGAAGTTAGGGGATCCGGGACCAAAAACATTCAGTACTTC. Amino acids: CSVEVRGSGTKNIQYF.